This T cell receptor (beta chain) is from a study of blood T cells in healthy people across ages. Per germline, CDR1 SGHRS and CDR2 YFSETQ. The CDR3 runs 15 residues. The V and J ends lost 6 bases and 3 bases respectively, with 16 bases between them. Only a few counts were recorded for this clonotype. The second PCR ran roughly 7 to 12 cycles with a sample-barcoded 5' primer and J-beta primers. TCRdb itself ran the 5' RACE reads through MiXCR, one entry per CDR3 protein. The sample shows about 900,000 distinct CDR3 sequences, 62% of them seen only once. The specimen sequenced was blood. The clonotype comes from a man between 25 and 39 years old in good health. V is TRBV5-1 and J is TRBJ2-1; D could derive from TRBD1 or TRBD2 (6 bases each). The CDR3 reads CASNTRGGRYNEQFF. Here the CDR3 DNA reads TGCGCCAGCAATACCAGGGGAGGCCGCTACAATGAGCAGTTCTTC.